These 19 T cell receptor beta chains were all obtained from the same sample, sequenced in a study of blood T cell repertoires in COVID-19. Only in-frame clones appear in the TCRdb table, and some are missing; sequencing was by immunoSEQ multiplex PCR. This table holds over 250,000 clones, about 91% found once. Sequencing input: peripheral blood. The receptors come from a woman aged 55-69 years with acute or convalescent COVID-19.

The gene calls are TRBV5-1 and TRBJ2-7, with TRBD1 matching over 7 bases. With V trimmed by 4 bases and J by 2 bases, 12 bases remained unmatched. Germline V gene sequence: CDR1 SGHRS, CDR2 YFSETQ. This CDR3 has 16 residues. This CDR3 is CASSLALGGPPYEQYF. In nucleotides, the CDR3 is TGCGCCAGCAGCCTGGCCCTAGGGGGCCCCCCCTACGAGCAGTACTTC.

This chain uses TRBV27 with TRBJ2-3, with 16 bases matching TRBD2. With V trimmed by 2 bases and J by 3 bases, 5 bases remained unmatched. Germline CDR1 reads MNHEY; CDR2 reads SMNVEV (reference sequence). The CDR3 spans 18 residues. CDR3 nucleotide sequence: TGTGCCAGCAGTTTACATGGGACTAGCGGGAGGGCTACAGATACGCAGTATTTT. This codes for CASSLHGTSGRATDTQYF.

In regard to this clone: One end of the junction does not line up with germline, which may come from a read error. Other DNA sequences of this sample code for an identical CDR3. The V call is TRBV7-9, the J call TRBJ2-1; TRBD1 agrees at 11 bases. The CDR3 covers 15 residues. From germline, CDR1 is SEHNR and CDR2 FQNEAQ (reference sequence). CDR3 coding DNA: TGTGCCAGCAGCCAGGGACAGGGGGTCCACAATGAACAGTTCTTC. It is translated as CASSQGQGVHNEQFF.

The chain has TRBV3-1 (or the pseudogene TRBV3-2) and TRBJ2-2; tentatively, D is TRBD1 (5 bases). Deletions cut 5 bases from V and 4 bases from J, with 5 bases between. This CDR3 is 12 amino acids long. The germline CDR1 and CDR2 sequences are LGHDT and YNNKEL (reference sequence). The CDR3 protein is CASSRGTGELFF. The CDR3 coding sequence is TGTGCCAGCAGCAGGGGCACCGGGGAGCTGTTTTTT.

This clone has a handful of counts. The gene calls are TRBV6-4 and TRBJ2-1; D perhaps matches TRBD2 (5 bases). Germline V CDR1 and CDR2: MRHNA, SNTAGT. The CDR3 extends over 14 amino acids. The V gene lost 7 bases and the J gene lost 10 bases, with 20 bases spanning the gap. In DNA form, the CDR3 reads TGTGCCAGCACCCCGAACCCGGGAATTAAGGAGCAGTTCTTC. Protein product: CASTPNPGIKEQFF.

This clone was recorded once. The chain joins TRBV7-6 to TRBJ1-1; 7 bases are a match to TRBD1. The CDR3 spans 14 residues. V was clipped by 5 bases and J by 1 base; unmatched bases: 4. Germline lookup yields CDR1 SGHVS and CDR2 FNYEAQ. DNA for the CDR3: TGTGCCAGCAGCCGGACAGGTCGGAACACTGAAGCTTTCTTT. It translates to CASSRTGRNTEAFF. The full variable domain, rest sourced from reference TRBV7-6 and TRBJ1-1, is GAGVSQSPRYKVTKRGQDVALRCDPISGHVSLYWYRQALGQGPEFLTYFNYEAQQDKSGLPNDRFSAERPEGSISTLTIQRTEQRDSAMYRCASSRTGRNTEAFFGQGTRLTVV.

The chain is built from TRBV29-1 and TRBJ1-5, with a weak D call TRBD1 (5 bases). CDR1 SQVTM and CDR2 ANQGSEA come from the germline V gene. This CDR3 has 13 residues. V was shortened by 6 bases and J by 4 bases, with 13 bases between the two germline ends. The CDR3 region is CSVAGGGNQPQHF. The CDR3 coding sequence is TGCAGCGTCGCTGGGGGGGGGAATCAGCCCCAGCATTTT.

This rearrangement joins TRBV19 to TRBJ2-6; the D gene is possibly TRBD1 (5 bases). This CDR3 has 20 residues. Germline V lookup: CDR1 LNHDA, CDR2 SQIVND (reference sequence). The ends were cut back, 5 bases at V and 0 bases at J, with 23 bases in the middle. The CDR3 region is CASSPGSSISIGSGANVLTF. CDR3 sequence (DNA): TGTGCCAGTAGTCCAGGGTCCAGCATTAGTATAGGCTCTGGGGCCAACGTCCTGACTTTC.

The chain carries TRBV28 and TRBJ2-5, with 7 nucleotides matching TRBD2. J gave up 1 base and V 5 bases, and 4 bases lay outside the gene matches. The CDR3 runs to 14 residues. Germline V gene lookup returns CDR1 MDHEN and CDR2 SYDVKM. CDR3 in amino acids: CASSRTGGQETQYF. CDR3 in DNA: TGTGCCAGCAGTCGCACGGGGGGCCAAGAGACCCAGTACTTC.

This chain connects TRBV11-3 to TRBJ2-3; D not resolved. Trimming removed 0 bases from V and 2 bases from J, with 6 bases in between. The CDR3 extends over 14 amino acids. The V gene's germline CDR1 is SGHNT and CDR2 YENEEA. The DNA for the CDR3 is TGTGCCAGCAGCTTAGAATCCAACACAGATACGCAGTATTTT. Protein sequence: CASSLESNTDTQYF.

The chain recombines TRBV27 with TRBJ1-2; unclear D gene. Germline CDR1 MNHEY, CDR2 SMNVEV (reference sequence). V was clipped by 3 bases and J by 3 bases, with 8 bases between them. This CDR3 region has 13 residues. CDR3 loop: CASSLWAYYGYTF. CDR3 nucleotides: TGTGCCAGCAGTTTGTGGGCTTACTATGGCTACACCTTC.

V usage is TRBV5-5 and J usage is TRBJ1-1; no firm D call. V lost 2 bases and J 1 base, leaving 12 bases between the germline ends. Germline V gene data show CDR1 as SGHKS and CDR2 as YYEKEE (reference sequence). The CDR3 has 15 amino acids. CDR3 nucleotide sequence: TGTGCCAGCAGCTTCGAGGGTTACTCGAACACTGAAGCTTTCTTT. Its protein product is CASSFEGYSNTEAFF.

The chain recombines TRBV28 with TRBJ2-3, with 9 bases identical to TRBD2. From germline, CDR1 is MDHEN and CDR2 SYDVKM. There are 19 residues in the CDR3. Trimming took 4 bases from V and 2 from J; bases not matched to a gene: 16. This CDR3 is CASSWVPFAGTSNTDTQYF. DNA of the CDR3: TGTGCCAGCAGTTGGGTCCCCTTCGCCGGGACTAGCAACACAGATACGCAGTATTTT. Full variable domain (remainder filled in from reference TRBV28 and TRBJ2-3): DVKVTQSSRYLVKRTGEKVFLECVQDMDHENMFWYRQDPGLGLRLIYFSYDVKMKEKGDIPEGYSVSREKKERFSLILESASTNQTSMYLCASSWVPFAGTSNTDTQYFGPGTRLTVL.

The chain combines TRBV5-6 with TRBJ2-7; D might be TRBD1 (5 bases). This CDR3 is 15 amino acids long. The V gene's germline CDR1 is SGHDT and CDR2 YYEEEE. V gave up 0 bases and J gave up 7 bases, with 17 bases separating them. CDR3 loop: CASSLGTGFFREQYF. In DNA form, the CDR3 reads TGTGCCAGCAGCTTGGGAACAGGATTTTTCAGGGAGCAGTACTTC. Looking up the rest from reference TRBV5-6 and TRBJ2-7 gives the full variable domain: DAGVTQSPTHLIKTRGQQVTLRCSPKSGHDTVSWYQQALGQGPQFIFQYYEEEERQRGNFPDRFSGHQFPNYSSELNVNALLLGDSALYLCASSLGTGFFREQYFGPGTRLTVT.

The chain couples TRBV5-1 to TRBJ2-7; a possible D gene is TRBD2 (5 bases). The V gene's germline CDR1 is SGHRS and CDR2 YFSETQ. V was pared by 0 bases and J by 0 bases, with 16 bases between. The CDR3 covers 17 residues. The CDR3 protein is CASSLEPGISYSYEQYF. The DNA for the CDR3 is TGCGCCAGCAGCTTGGAACCCGGGATATCCTACTCCTACGAGCAGTACTTC.

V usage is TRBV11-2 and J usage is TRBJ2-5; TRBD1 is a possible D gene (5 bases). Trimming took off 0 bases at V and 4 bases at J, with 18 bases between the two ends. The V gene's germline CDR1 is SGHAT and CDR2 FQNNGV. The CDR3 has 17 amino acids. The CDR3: CASSLDIGWQGPETQYF. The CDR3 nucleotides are TGTGCCAGCAGCTTAGACATAGGATGGCAGGGCCCAGAGACCCAGTACTTC. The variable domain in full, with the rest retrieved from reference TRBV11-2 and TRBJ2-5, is EAGVAQSPRYKIIEKRQSVAFWCNPISGHATLYWYQQILGQGPKLLIQFQNNGVVDDSQLPKDRFSAERLKGVDSTLKIQPAKLEDSAVYLCASSLDIGWQGPETQYFGPGTRLLVL.

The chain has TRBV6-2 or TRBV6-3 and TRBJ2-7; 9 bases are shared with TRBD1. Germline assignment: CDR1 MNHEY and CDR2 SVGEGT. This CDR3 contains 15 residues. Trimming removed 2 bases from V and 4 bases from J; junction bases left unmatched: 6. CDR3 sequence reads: CASSYPNGQGYEQYF. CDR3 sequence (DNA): TGTGCCAGCAGTTACCCAAACGGACAGGGGTACGAGCAGTACTTC.

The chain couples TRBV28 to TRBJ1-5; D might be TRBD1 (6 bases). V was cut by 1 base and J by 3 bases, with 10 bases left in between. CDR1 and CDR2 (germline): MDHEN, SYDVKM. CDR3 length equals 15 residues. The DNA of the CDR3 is TGTGCCAGCAGTTTATCCGGACAGTACAATCAGCCCCAGCATTTT. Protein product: CASSLSGQYNQPQHF.

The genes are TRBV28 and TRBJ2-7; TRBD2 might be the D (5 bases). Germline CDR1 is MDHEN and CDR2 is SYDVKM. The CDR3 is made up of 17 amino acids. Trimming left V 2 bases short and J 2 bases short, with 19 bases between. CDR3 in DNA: TGTGCCAGCAGTTTACCCCTGTCCACTAGTCAGACCTACGAGCAGTACTTC. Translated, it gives CASSLPLSTSQTYEQYF.